A single sample is the source of the 4 T cell receptor beta chains below, sequenced in a study of human T cells and chemical hapten exposure. TCRdb analysed the RACE reads with MiXCR anew, one entry per CDR3 protein. The data show 39,000 or so distinct CDR3 sequences, 3% to 4.5% seen once. Time point described: patch test 1, 2 weeks after DPC sensitization. Specified treatment: therapeutic diphenylcyclopropenone sensitization with weekly scalp DPC. Whole blood that had not been fractionated was the source of extracted total RNA. The material was whole blood, obtained in connection with sensitization to the hapten diphenylcyclopropenone (DPC). These receptors all stem from a man aged 50-60 years with alopecia areata. Some clones in this sample may be carry-over from other donors' samples.

This clonotype was recorded at least ten times. The chain joins TRBV6-1 to TRBJ1-4, with 9 bases lining up with TRBD1. CDR1 and CDR2 from the germline V gene are MNHNS and SASEGT. The CDR3 covers 15 residues. With 2 bases clipped from V and 7 bases from J, the junction kept 5 bases outside the gene matches. CDR3 residues: CASSESTGGVEKLFF. CDR3 bases: TGTGCCAGCAGTGAATCCACAGGGGGCGTTGAAAAACTGTTTTTT.

This clonotype was observed at least ten times. The chain carries TRBV2 and TRBJ1-1, with TRBD1 matching over 8 bases. The junction had 2 bases not matched to a gene; V was cut back by 8 bases and J by 0 bases. CDR3 length: 13 amino acids. Germline loops: CDR1 SNHLY, CDR2 FYNNEI. CDR3 in DNA: TGTGCCAGCGGGGGACAGGTGAACACTGAAGCTTTCTTT. Its protein product is CASGGQVNTEAFF.

This clonotype was observed many times. This rearrangement joins TRBV6-1 to TRBJ1-4; tentatively, D is TRBD1 (5 bases). Germline CDR1 and CDR2: MNHNS and SASEGT. There are 14 residues in the CDR3. Trimming pared 7 bases from V and 8 bases from J, leaving 17 bases between. The CDR3 sequence is CASTEGRLWEKLFF. The DNA of the CDR3 is TGTGCCAGCACCGAGGGGCGACTGTGGGAAAAACTGTTTTTT.

At least ten counts were recorded for this clonotype. This rearrangement joins TRBV2 to TRBJ2-7, with 8 positions matching TRBD2. V lost 2 bases, J lost 3 bases, and 6 bases stayed unmatched. The CDR3 is made up of 15 amino acids. Germline loops: CDR1 SNHLY, CDR2 FYNNEI. DNA for the CDR3: TGTGCCAGCAGTGAATTGTCTAGCGGGTACTACGAGCAGTACTTC. This gives the protein CASSELSSGYYEQYF.